Listed below are T cell receptor beta chains from one sample, sequenced in a study of blood T cell repertoires in COVID-19. Sequenced by immunoSEQ multiplex PCR; TCRdb stores in-frame clones only, minus some. Among roughly 380,000 clones listed, roughly 84% were seen once. The sample consisted of PBMCs or T cells enriched from blood (not recorded which). The receptors here all came from a woman aged 30 to 39 who had recovered from COVID-19. Both conserved end residues are trimmed from each CDR3. Fields, in order: V gene, J gene, CDR3 protein.

v_gene: TRBV19
j_gene: TRBJ2-7
CDR3aa: ASSRVQGYEQY

v_gene: TRBV5-4
j_gene: TRBJ2-2
CDR3aa: ASSLRGAYTGELF

v_gene: TRBV10-3
j_gene: TRBJ1-2
CDR3aa: AISEVAGTNYGYT

v_gene: TRBV5-6
j_gene: TRBJ1-1
CDR3aa: ASSWDRGQKRKSEAF

v_gene: TRBV3-1/TRBV3-2
j_gene: TRBJ2-5
CDR3aa: ASSQSTETQY

v_gene: TRBV6-5
j_gene: TRBJ2-7
CDR3aa: ASSYSYLAGDYEQY

v_gene: TRBV6-5
j_gene: TRBJ2-7
CDR3aa: ASSKGPAYEQY

v_gene: TRBV11-2
j_gene: TRBJ1-4
CDR3aa: ASSQMWQSEKLF

v_gene: TRBV9
j_gene: TRBJ1-5
CDR3aa: ASSVGQSINQPQH

v_gene: TRBV2
j_gene: TRBJ2-7
CDR3aa: ASTLTGGEQY

v_gene: TRBV11-3
j_gene: TRBJ2-1
CDR3aa: ASSLDQGGSGVTYNEQF